A selection of T cell receptor beta chains follows, all from one sample in a study of T cells in tuberculosis. Profiling relied on immunoSEQ multiplex PCR, and the TCRdb table lists in-frame clones only, not all of them. Of some 22,000 clones in the sample, about 97% are singletons; the top ten hold 6.2%. The sequenced sample consisted of PBMCs. The source of these receptors is a donor aged 10 to 29 with latent tuberculosis or without tuberculosis infection. The conserved cysteine and the conserved F or W are not part of the CDR3 here. The D gene is left open where the match is weak.

D: TRBD2; J: TRBJ2-1; V: TRBV5-6; CDR3: ASSLAGGRYNEQF
D: TRBD1; J: TRBJ1-1; V: TRBV9; CDR3: ASSEGTGGLTEAF
D: -; J: TRBJ2-5; V: TRBV18; CDR3: ASSQQGWVQETQY
D: TRBD1; J: TRBJ2-1; V: TRBV7-9; CDR3: ASSLDNRGRNEQF
D: TRBD1; J: TRBJ2-7; V: TRBV27; CDR3: ASSTGDEQY
D: TRBD1; J: TRBJ2-1; V: TRBV5-1; CDR3: ASSPTGRGGVAYNEQF
D: -; J: TRBJ1-3; V: TRBV11-3; CDR3: ASSQFSGNTIY
D: TRBD1; J: TRBJ2-3; V: TRBV7-9; CDR3: ASSLPQGASSPDTQY
D: -; J: TRBJ1-6; V: TRBV10-3; CDR3: AISEIHQTDSPLH
D: -; J: TRBJ1-2; V: TRBV4-3; CDR3: ASSQTKGVYGYT
D: -; J: TRBJ2-5; V: TRBV10-3; CDR3: AISNGLQETQY
D: -; J: TRBJ1-4; V: TRBV27; CDR3: ASRVTPGGEIEKLF
D: -; J: TRBJ2-3; V: TRBV12-5; CDR3: ASGLTGYTDTQY
D: TRBD2; J: TRBJ2-1; V: TRBV19; CDR3: ASSIWLAGDNEQF
D: -; J: TRBJ2-1; V: TRBV19; CDR3: ASSIDEVRSEQF
D: -; J: TRBJ1-2; V: TRBV5-6; CDR3: ASSLSRHFLATSYGYT
D: TRBD2; J: TRBJ2-3; V: TRBV9; CDR3: ASSRPMGLAGADTQY
D: TRBD1; J: TRBJ1-5; V: TRBV15; CDR3: ATMKTGTGSNQPQH
D: -; J: TRBJ2-5; V: TRBV7-2; CDR3: ASSRTDLQETQY
D: -; J: TRBJ1-3; V: TRBV5-1; CDR3: ASSEASSGNTIY
D: -; J: TRBJ2-7; V: TRBV5-4; CDR3: ASSNGQGPLSYEQY
D: TRBD1; J: TRBJ1-1; V: TRBV6-5; CDR3: ASSWTGSEAF
D: TRBD2; J: TRBJ2-1; V: TRBV5-4; CDR3: ASSPSPGLAGGSEQF
D: -; J: TRBJ1-5; V: TRBV5-8; CDR3: ASSWGGITNSNQPQH
D: -; J: TRBJ2-2; V: TRBV27; CDR3: ASSWDTGNTGELF
D: -; J: TRBJ1-4; V: TRBV27; CDR3: ASSLGPAGGEKLF
D: -; J: TRBJ1-1; V: TRBV27; CDR3: ASSPLGGLDTEAF
D: TRBD1; J: TRBJ2-2; V: TRBV10-3; CDR3: AIRPGQAVTGELF